Listed below are T cell receptor beta chains from one sample, sequenced in a study of blood T cell repertoires in COVID-19. Libraries were prepared by immunoSEQ multiplex PCR; TCRdb keeps only in-frame clonotypes and omits some of them. The data contain about 130,000 clones, roughly three quarters of them singletons. Sequenced sample: peripheral blood. Receptors originate from a woman between 70 and 85 years old with acute or convalescent COVID-19. Each CDR3 is given with its conserved first and last residue. Each record gives: D gene, V gene, clone size, J gene, CDR3 DNA, CDR3 protein. D genes are given only for firm matches. Only some rows state a clone size, as once, few, many or a class for expanded clones.

D gene: -
V gene: TRBV11-2
clone size: few
J gene: TRBJ1-5
CDR3 DNA: TGTGCCAGCAGCTTGGGCCTCCAAAGCAATCAGCCCCAGCATTTT
CDR3 protein: CASSLGLQSNQPQHF

D gene: -
V gene: TRBV28
clone size: -
J gene: TRBJ1-2
CDR3 DNA: TGTGCCAGCAGTTTATTGGGGGGATATGGCTACACCTTC
CDR3 protein: CASSLLGGYGYTF

D gene: TRBD1
V gene: TRBV4-2
clone size: -
J gene: TRBJ2-2
CDR3 DNA: TGTGCCAGCAGCCACGCCGGGACAGCAAACACCGGGGAGCTGTTTTTT
CDR3 protein: CASSHAGTANTGELFF

D gene: TRBD1
V gene: TRBV6-5
clone size: -
J gene: TRBJ1-4
CDR3 DNA: TGTGCCAGCAGGTCGGGACAGCATAATGAAAAACTGTTTTTT
CDR3 protein: CASRSGQHNEKLFF

D gene: -
V gene: TRBV6-2/TRBV6-3
clone size: few
J gene: TRBJ1-1
CDR3 DNA: TGTGCCAGCAGTTACGGGGGCAGCACTGAAGCTTTCTTT
CDR3 protein: CASSYGGSTEAFF

D gene: TRBD1
V gene: TRBV6-5
clone size: -
J gene: TRBJ1-3
CDR3 DNA: TGTGCCAGCAGTTCCGGTTGGACAGGGGGAAGAAACACCATATATTTT
CDR3 protein: CASSSGWTGGRNTIYF

D gene: -
V gene: TRBV28
clone size: -
J gene: TRBJ2-6
CDR3 DNA: TGTGCCAGCAGTACCTATTCCGGGGCCAACGTCCTGACTTTC
CDR3 protein: CASSTYSGANVLTF

D gene: -
V gene: TRBV4-1
clone size: once
J gene: TRBJ2-1
CDR3 DNA: TGCGCCAGCAGCTCGACTTTAAGCTCCTACAATGAGCAGTTCTTC
CDR3 protein: CASSSTLSSYNEQFF

D gene: TRBD1
V gene: TRBV19
clone size: few
J gene: TRBJ1-1
CDR3 DNA: TGTGCCAGTAGTGAACAGGGGAGGAAAACTGAAGCTTTCTTT
CDR3 protein: CASSEQGRKTEAFF

D gene: -
V gene: TRBV10-2
clone size: few
J gene: TRBJ1-6
CDR3 DNA: TGCGCCAGCGGGGGGACCGGGAGGTATTCACCCCTCCACTTT
CDR3 protein: CASGGTGRYSPLHF

D gene: -
V gene: TRBV11-2
clone size: -
J gene: TRBJ1-1
CDR3 DNA: TGTGCCAGCAGCTTAGGTTCCCGGGCAGGGTGGAACACTGAAGCTTTTTTT
CDR3 protein: CASSLGSRAGWNTEAFF

D gene: -
V gene: TRBV5-6
clone size: few
J gene: TRBJ1-6
CDR3 DNA: TGTGCCAGCAGCCGGGGGATAACCGGGGATTCACCCCTCCACTTT
CDR3 protein: CASSRGITGDSPLHF

D gene: -
V gene: TRBV6-5
clone size: -
J gene: TRBJ2-3
CDR3 DNA: TGCGCCACCGGGGGTTCGACAGATACGCAGTATTTT
CDR3 protein: CATGGSTDTQYF

D gene: -
V gene: TRBV5-4
clone size: -
J gene: TRBJ2-1
CDR3 DNA: TGTGCCAGCAGCTTGGGTTTACAGGGGTGGAAGCGGGAGTCCAGGAATGAGCAGTTCTTC
CDR3 protein: CASSLGLQGWKRESRNEQFF

D gene: -
V gene: TRBV7-2
clone size: few
J gene: TRBJ1-6
CDR3 DNA: TGTGCCAGCAGCTTGGGGACATATAATTCACCCCTCCACTTT
CDR3 protein: CASSLGTYNSPLHF

D gene: -
V gene: TRBV19
clone size: -
J gene: TRBJ1-4
CDR3 DNA: TGTGCCAGTAGTATAGAAGACAACCTAAATGAAAAACTGTTTTTT
CDR3 protein: CASSIEDNLNEKLFF

D gene: TRBD2
V gene: TRBV30
clone size: -
J gene: TRBJ2-1
CDR3 DNA: TGTGCCTGGAGCAATCTAGCGGTCTCCTACAATGAGCAGTTCTTC
CDR3 protein: CAWSNLAVSYNEQFF

D gene: -
V gene: TRBV4-3
clone size: -
J gene: TRBJ1-4
CDR3 DNA: TGCGCCAGCAGCCAAGATGTCCGAGGGAACCGTGAAAAACTGTTTTTT
CDR3 protein: CASSQDVRGNREKLFF

D gene: -
V gene: TRBV30
clone size: -
J gene: TRBJ1-6
CDR3 DNA: TGTGCCTGGAGAGAGAGGAATTCACCCCTCCACTTT
CDR3 protein: CAWRERNSPLHF

D gene: -
V gene: TRBV4-1
clone size: -
J gene: TRBJ2-2
CDR3 DNA: TGCGCCAGCAGCCAACGGTGGGCAGGAGGAACCGGGGAGCTGTTTTTT
CDR3 protein: CASSQRWAGGTGELFF

D gene: TRBD2
V gene: TRBV7-2
clone size: -
J gene: TRBJ2-2
CDR3 DNA: TGTGCCAGCAGCCCCAGCCGACTAGCGGGGGAGAACACCGGGGAGCTGTTTTTT
CDR3 protein: CASSPSRLAGENTGELFF

D gene: TRBD1
V gene: TRBV28
clone size: -
J gene: TRBJ1-2
CDR3 DNA: TGTGCCAGCAGTCCCCCGGGACAGGGTGACGGCTACACCTTC
CDR3 protein: CASSPPGQGDGYTF

D gene: TRBD1
V gene: TRBV24-1
clone size: few
J gene: TRBJ2-2
CDR3 DNA: TGTGCCACCAGTGATTTCACAGGGGGCGTCGGCACCGGGGAGCTGTTTTTT
CDR3 protein: CATSDFTGGVGTGELFF

D gene: -
V gene: TRBV10-1
clone size: -
J gene: TRBJ1-1
CDR3 DNA: TGCGCCAGCAGTGCCAGGATAAGCACTGAAGCTTTCTTT
CDR3 protein: CASSARISTEAFF

D gene: -
V gene: TRBV2
clone size: -
J gene: TRBJ1-1
CDR3 DNA: TGTGCCAGCAGTGACACGAAGGGGCTGAACACTGAAGCTTTCTTT
CDR3 protein: CASSDTKGLNTEAFF

D gene: TRBD1
V gene: TRBV6-1
clone size: -
J gene: TRBJ1-1
CDR3 DNA: TGTGCCAGCAGTGGGGGTAGGGGGCCCATAACAGCTGAAGCTTTCTTT
CDR3 protein: CASSGGRGPITAEAFF

D gene: TRBD1
V gene: TRBV10-3
clone size: -
J gene: TRBJ1-1
CDR3 DNA: TGTGCCATCAGTCGAGACAGGGCGAACACTGAAGCTTTCTTT
CDR3 protein: CAISRDRANTEAFF

D gene: -
V gene: TRBV4-1
clone size: -
J gene: TRBJ2-7
CDR3 DNA: TGCGCCAGCAGCCGTCTCATGGGAGGGGGAGGCGAGCAGTACTTC
CDR3 protein: CASSRLMGGGGEQYF

D gene: -
V gene: TRBV7-9
clone size: -
J gene: TRBJ2-1
CDR3 DNA: TGTGCCAGCAGCTTTCGGTCGTCCGGGGGTGAGCAGTTCTTC
CDR3 protein: CASSFRSSGGEQFF

D gene: TRBD1
V gene: TRBV28
clone size: few
J gene: TRBJ1-6
CDR3 DNA: TGTGCCAGCAGTTTAGCACGACAGGGGTATAATTCACCCCTCCACTTT
CDR3 protein: CASSLARQGYNSPLHF

D gene: TRBD2
V gene: TRBV2
clone size: few
J gene: TRBJ2-3
CDR3 DNA: TGTGCCAGCAGCCCGTCCCGACTAGCCCGCGAGAAGGGAGATACGCAGTATTTT
CDR3 protein: CASSPSRLAREKGDTQYF

D gene: -
V gene: TRBV3-1/TRBV3-2
clone size: -
J gene: TRBJ2-5
CDR3 DNA: TGTGCCAGCAGCGGTACAGGGATAAGGCAAGAGACCCAGTACTTC
CDR3 protein: CASSGTGIRQETQYF

D gene: -
V gene: TRBV11-1
clone size: -
J gene: TRBJ2-1
CDR3 DNA: TGTGCCAGCAGCTCCCTGTTAAATGAGCAGTTCTTC
CDR3 protein: CASSSLLNEQFF

D gene: TRBD1
V gene: TRBV2
clone size: -
J gene: TRBJ2-7
CDR3 DNA: TGTGCCAGCAGCGCTTGGGACAGGGTGGAAGCCGAGCAGTACTTC
CDR3 protein: CASSAWDRVEAEQYF

D gene: -
V gene: TRBV6-2/TRBV6-3
clone size: -
J gene: TRBJ2-1
CDR3 DNA: TGTGCCAGCAGTTACGGGCCCTACAATGAGCAGTTCTTC
CDR3 protein: CASSYGPYNEQFF

D gene: TRBD1
V gene: TRBV11-3
clone size: -
J gene: TRBJ2-7
CDR3 DNA: TGTGCCAGCAGCTTAGATCCGACAGGGACCCACGAGCAGTACTTC
CDR3 protein: CASSLDPTGTHEQYF

D gene: TRBD1
V gene: TRBV7-8
clone size: -
J gene: TRBJ2-6
CDR3 DNA: TGTGCCAGCAGCATTTTCACAGGGGGCCATGGGGCCAACGTCCTGACTTTC
CDR3 protein: CASSIFTGGHGANVLTF

D gene: -
V gene: TRBV28
clone size: -
J gene: TRBJ1-6
CDR3 DNA: TGTGCCAGCAGTGCAGCGGGGATCAGAGATTCACCCCTCCACTTT
CDR3 protein: CASSAAGIRDSPLHF

D gene: TRBD1
V gene: TRBV5-3
clone size: -
J gene: TRBJ2-7
CDR3 DNA: TGTGCCAGAAGCTTGTCCGACAGGGGCTACGAGCAGTACTTC
CDR3 protein: CARSLSDRGYEQYF